These 28 T cell receptor beta chains originate from one sample sequenced in a study of blood T cell repertoires in COVID-19 (dated by TCRdb to 2018 to 2021). To prepare the library, the immunoSEQ multiplex PCR assay was applied. The source is immuneACCESS, and TCRdb retained only in-frame sequences with V and J called. Part of the clones is not carried over; for the studies checked, unresolved V genes explain less than half of this, and the remainder is unexplained. This sample lists some 220,000 clones; 80% to 90% were detected once. The top ten clonotypes cover roughly a tenth of the sample. Sequencing was done on a sample of peripheral blood. The receptors were sampled from a man aged 50 or older with active or convalescent COVID-19.

The rearrangement joins TRBV28 to TRBJ1-2; D is unclear. The CDR3 loop spans 15 amino acids. The V end was cut by 3 bases, the J end by 5 bases, with 16 bases between. Per the germline V gene, CDR1 is MDHEN and CDR2 is SYDVKM. The CDR3 sequence is CASSFTAQILYGYTF. In DNA form, the CDR3 reads TGTGCCAGCAGTTTCACAGCCCAAATATTATATGGCTACACCTTC.

The chain is built from TRBV19 and TRBJ1-5, with D tentatively TRBD1 (6 bases). The V end lost 5 bases, the J end lost 2 bases, and 13 bases lay between the germline ends. The CDR3 loop spans 15 amino acids. The germline V gene has CDR1 LNHDA and CDR2 SQIVND (reference sequence). The CDR3 reads CASSAGESGNQPQHF. Here the CDR3 DNA reads TGTGCCAGTAGTGCAGGGGAGTCGGGCAATCAGCCCCAGCATTTT.

The chain recombines TRBV19 with TRBJ2-7, with 7 bases aligning to TRBD2. This CDR3 contains 14 residues. Germline lookup yields CDR1 LNHDA and CDR2 SQIVND (reference sequence). CDR3 in amino acids: CASSPRAGLKESIV. For the CDR3, the DNA is TGTGCCAGTAGCCCCCGAGCGGGGCTAAAGGAAAGTATCGTC.

V usage is TRBV5-1 and J usage is TRBJ2-2; 10 bases line up with TRBD2. Germline trimming cut 2 bases from V and 3 bases from J; bases unmatched to any gene: 7. Germline CDR1 and CDR2: SGHRS and YFSETQ. CDR3 length: 17 amino acids. The CDR3 sequence is CASSFPLAGEHTGELFF. CDR3 DNA: TGCGCCAGCAGCTTTCCCCTAGCGGGGGAACACACCGGGGAGCTGTTTTTT.

The V and J genes are TRBV19 and TRBJ1-3; 8 bases are shared with TRBD1. V shed 8 bases, J shed 6 bases, and the junction held 3 bases outside the gene matches. The length of the CDR3 is 12 residues. Germline V gene sequence: CDR1 LNHDA, CDR2 SQIVND (reference sequence). The CDR3, as DNA: TGTGCCAGTTCGACAGGGGTAAACACCATATATTTT. Amino acid sequence: CASSTGVNTIYF.

The chain is built from TRBV29-1 and TRBJ2-2, with 15 bases aligning to TRBD2. CDR1 and CDR2 (germline): SQVTM, ANQGSEA. Trimming removed 1 base from V and 1 base from J; junction bases left unmatched: 1. This CDR3 spans 17 amino acids. The DNA of the CDR3 is TGCAGCGTTGAAGGGACTAGCGGGAGGGAGAACACCGGGGAGCTGTTTTTT. It translates to CSVEGTSGRENTGELFF.

The gene calls are TRBV19 and TRBJ2-1; 11 nucleotides align to TRBD2. Losses at the gene ends were 3 bases for V and 4 bases for J; bases not matched to a gene: 2. CDR1 is LNHDA, CDR2 SQIVND, per germline (reference sequence). The CDR3 extends over 15 amino acids. Written as DNA, the CDR3 is TGTGCCAGTAGTATGGTAGCGGGAGGGTACAATGAGCAGTTCTTC. Protein: CASSMVAGGYNEQFF. Using reference TRBV19 and TRBJ2-1 for the parts outside the CDR3, the full variable domain is DGGITQSPKYLFRKEGQNVTLSCEQNLNHDAMYWYRQDPGQGLRLIYYSQIVNDFQKGDIAEGYSVSREKKESFPLTVTSAQKNPTAFYLCASSMVAGGYNEQFFGPGTRLTVL.

This clone was observed a few times. The J gene is TRBJ2-3, the V gene TRBV7-2, with a possible D match to TRBD2 (5 bases). This CDR3 is 14 amino acids long. Trimming stripped 5 bases from V and 4 bases from J, with 13 bases between. Germline loops: CDR1 SGHTA, CDR2 FQGNSA. CDR3 nucleotides: TGTGCCAGCAGCCCCGGGATAAGGGCAGATACGCAGTATTTT. Translated: CASSPGIRADTQYF.

This clone was seen more than once but under ten times. V and J are TRBV7-9 and TRBJ2-1, with a possible D match to TRBD2 (5 bases). CDR1 is SEHNR and CDR2 is FQNEAQ in the germline V gene (reference sequence). The CDR3 runs 13 residues. V dropped 8 bases and J dropped 10 bases, with 18 bases sitting between them. Here the CDR3 reads CASCRGLEGEQFF. The CDR3 DNA follows: TGTGCCAGCTGCCGGGGTCTCGAGGGAGAGCAGTTCTTC.

This clone was recorded a few times. The chain has TRBV3-1 (or the pseudogene TRBV3-2) and TRBJ1-5; 7 bases are a match to TRBD1. The CDR3 sequence is 13 residues long. Germline V CDR1 and CDR2: LGHDT, YNNKEL (reference sequence). V shed 3 bases, J shed 7 bases, and the junction held 3 bases outside the gene matches. The CDR3 region has the DNA TGTGCCAGCAGCCACCAGACAGGGCAGCCCCAGCATTTT. This codes for CASSHQTGQPQHF.

The V and J genes are TRBV19 and TRBJ1-6; 10 nucleotides match TRBD1. The CDR3 covers 14 residues. J gave up 9 bases and V 5 bases, and 4 bases lay outside the gene matches. Looked up from germline, CDR1 is LNHDA and CDR2 is SQIVND (reference sequence). CDR3 sequence reads: CASSRQGAASPLHF. CDR3 sequence (DNA): TGTGCCAGTAGTCGACAGGGGGCGGCTTCACCCCTCCACTTT.

This clone was counted only a few times. The chain combines TRBV5-5 with TRBJ2-2, with 11 bases identical to TRBD1. The CDR3 loop spans 16 amino acids. The germline gives CDR1 SGHKS, CDR2 YYEKEE (reference sequence). V lost 0 bases to trimming and J lost 4 bases; unmatched junction nucleotides: 2. Here the CDR3 reads CASSLAGTGGTGELFF. CDR3 DNA sequence: TGTGCCAGCAGCTTGGCCGGGACAGGGGGCACCGGGGAGCTGTTTTTT.

The gene calls are TRBV5-1 and TRBJ1-1; TRBD1 aligns across 7 bases. Germline lookup yields CDR1 SGHRS and CDR2 YFSETQ. This CDR3 is built from 15 residues. J was trimmed by 0 bases and V by 4 bases; bases with no gene match: 6. In nucleotides, the CDR3 is TGCGCCAGCAGCCCCCGGACAGGCTTGAACACTGAAGCTTTCTTT. As protein: CASSPRTGLNTEAFF.

The V and J genes are TRBV7-8 and TRBJ2-2; tentatively, D is TRBD2 (6 bases). The CDR3 spans 18 residues. The V end lost 1 base, the J end lost 4 bases, and 19 bases lay between the germline ends. In germline, CDR1 is SGHVS, CDR2 FQNEAQ. As DNA, the CDR3 is TGTGCCAGCAGCTTAGGACTGGCGAGGGGACTCCGCACCGGGGAGCTGTTTTTT. Its protein is CASSLGLARGLRTGELFF. Combining the CDR3 with reference TRBV7-8 and TRBJ2-2 gives the whole variable domain GAGVSQSPRYKVAKRGQDVALRCDPISGHVSLFWYQQALGQGPEFLTYFQNEAQLDKSGLPSDRFFAERPEGSVSTLKIQRTQQEDSAVYLCASSLGLARGLRTGELFFGEGSRLTVL.

This sequence joins TRBV28 and TRBJ1-1, with D possibly TRBD1 on 6 matching bases. The CDR3 runs 14 residues. V gave up 3 bases and J gave up 6 bases, with 14 bases separating them. CDR1 and CDR2 (germline): MDHEN, SYDVKM. In nucleotides, the CDR3 is TGTGCCAGCAGTTTGGGCAGGGGAGGGCCTGAAGCTTTCTTT. This gives the protein CASSLGRGGPEAFF.

The chain links TRBV15 to TRBJ2-7; D may be TRBD2 (6 bases). CDR3 length: 14 residues. Germline V gene sequence: CDR1 LNHNV, CDR2 YYDKDF (reference sequence). V lost 3 bases, J lost 0 bases, and 9 bases lay in between. CDR3 residues: CATSSGTYSYEQYF. The CDR3 nucleotides are TGTGCCACCAGCAGCGGGACTTACTCCTACGAGCAGTACTTC.

The CDR3 sequence: CASSERRTGGYEQYF. The DNA for the CDR3 is TGTGCCAGCAGTGAGCGCCGGACAGGGGGCTACGAGCAGTACTTC. The chain carries TRBV6-1 and TRBJ2-7; 10 nucleotides line up with TRBD1. The CDR3 is 15 residues long. Germline CDR1 reads MNHNS; CDR2 reads SASEGT. The trim removed 3 bases at V and 3 bases at J, leaving 5 bases unmatched.

The rearrangement links TRBV29-1 to TRBJ2-3; 7 nucleotides match TRBD2. Germline CDR1 and CDR2: SQVTM and ANQGSEA. The V and J ends lost 7 bases and 2 bases, in that order; junction bases with no gene match: 9. The CDR3 runs to 14 residues. CDR3 sequence reads: CSASASGYTDTQYF. CDR3 bases: TGCAGCGCCTCGGCTAGCGGATACACAGATACGCAGTATTTT.

V gene TRBV20-1 combines with J gene TRBJ1-2, with TRBD1 matching over 7 bases. This CDR3 is built from 13 residues. CDR1 and CDR2 from the germline V gene are DFQATT and SNEGSKA (reference sequence). Trimming at V came to 3 bases and at J to 2 bases, leaving 3 bases not matched to a gene. CDR3 DNA: TGCAGTGCTAGTGAGACAGGGAACTATGGCTACACCTTC. Amino acids: CSASETGNYGYTF.

This rearrangement joins TRBV20-1 to TRBJ2-6; no clear D. CDR3 length equals 14 residues. CDR1 is DFQATT, CDR2 SNEGSKA, per germline (reference sequence). V shed 3 bases and J shed 1 base, with 7 bases lying between them. The CDR3 protein is CSASGPSGANVLTF. As DNA, the CDR3 is TGCAGTGCTAGTGGGCCGTCTGGGGCCAACGTCCTGACTTTC.

The V and J genes are TRBV24-1 and TRBJ1-1; weak D call: TRBD1 (6 bases). CDR3 length: 13 residues. Germline V gene data show CDR1 as KGHDR and CDR2 as SFDVKD. The ends were cut back, 5 bases at V and 5 bases at J, with 11 bases in the middle. For the CDR3, the DNA is TGTGCCACCAGTGCAGGGGCGCCGACTGAAGCTTTCTTT. Translating gives CATSAGAPTEAFF.

The chain uses TRBV11-3 and TRBJ2-2; 9 bases agree with TRBD1. This CDR3 contains 14 residues. The V segment lost 5 bases and the J segment 7 bases; nucleotides outside the gene matches: 5. Germline V lookup: CDR1 SGHNT, CDR2 YENEEA. CDR3 sequence (DNA): TGTGCCAGCAGCGAACAGGGGGCGGTCGGGGAGCTGTTTTTT. Amino acid sequence: CASSEQGAVGELFF.

This chain uses TRBV5-1 with TRBJ1-3, with D unclear. This CDR3 has 16 amino acids. Germline-derived CDR1 and CDR2 are SGHRS and YFSETQ. V gave up 4 bases and J gave up 2 bases, with 16 bases separating them. The CDR3 DNA is TGCGCCAGCAGCGAGGTGTCCCACACTGCTGGAAACACCATATATTTT. As protein: CASSEVSHTAGNTIYF.

This CDR3 reads CASSYFGRGLQETQYF. The CDR3 nucleotides read TGTGCCAGCAGTTACTTTGGTCGAGGCCTACAAGAGACCCAGTACTTC. The gene calls are TRBV6-2 or TRBV6-3 and TRBJ2-5; D not resolved. V was pared by 1 base and J by 2 bases, with 14 bases between. Germline V gene data show CDR1 as MNHEY and CDR2 as SVGEGT. The length of the CDR3 is 16 residues.

This sequence joins TRBV12-3 or TRBV12-4 and TRBJ1-1; D gene uncertain. The CDR3 loop spans 12 amino acids. The V end was cut by 6 bases, the J end by 1 base, with 6 bases between. The DNA of the CDR3 is TGTGCCAGCAGCTACGGGAACACTGAAGCTTTCTTT. This sequence encodes CASSYGNTEAFF.

This clone was detected only a few times. In DNA, the CDR3 is TGTGCCAGCAGTTTCCAGCGCCCCGGTGGAGATACGCAGTATTTT. Its translation is CASSFQRPGGDTQYF. The chain employs TRBV28 and TRBJ2-3; D remains unclear. V dropped 3 bases and J dropped 5 bases, with 15 bases sitting between them. This CDR3 has 15 residues. Looked up from germline, CDR1 is MDHEN and CDR2 is SYDVKM.

The chain has TRBV7-2 and TRBJ1-1, with no clear D. The CDR3 length is 13 residues. In germline, CDR1 is SGHTA, CDR2 FQGNSA. V was pared by 8 bases and J by 1 base, with 11 bases between. This CDR3 is CASHYNRNTEAFF. The CDR3 DNA reads TGTGCCAGCCATTACAATCGGAACACTGAAGCTTTCTTT.

The CDR3 nucleotides are TGTGCCAGCAGTTTGAGGGGAGGTCAAGAGACCCAGTACTTC. This translates into CASSLRGGQETQYF. The chain combines TRBV28 with TRBJ2-5; the D gene is possibly TRBD2 (6 bases). Germline V gene sequence: CDR1 MDHEN, CDR2 SYDVKM. The CDR3 contains 14 residues. V lost 3 bases, J lost 2 bases, and 10 bases lay in between.